The 13 T cell receptor beta chains presented below share a single source sample, sequenced in a study of CD8 T cells in Susac syndrome. Random hexamers were used to reverse transcribe an amount of roughly 0.45 to 1 ug RNA. TCRdb called the immunoSEQ multiplex PCR reads again in MiXCR, with one record for every CDR3 protein. The sample lists approximately 120,000 distinct CDR3 sequences; approximately 96% were seen once. Sequenced: CD4+ T cells from PBMCs. The receptors were gathered from a human donor in good health.

The chain employs TRBV20-1 and TRBJ2-7; TRBD1 matches 7 bases. V lost 3 bases and J lost 6; bases outside the gene matches: 8. Germline CDR1 and CDR2: DFQATT and SNEGSKA (reference sequence). The CDR3 runs 13 residues. The CDR3 nucleotides are TGCAGTGCTAGCCCAACAGGGGTTGGCGAGCAGTACTTC. Translated, it gives CSASPTGVGEQYF.

The chain couples TRBV11-1 to TRBJ2-6, with D possibly being TRBD1 (5 bases). Germline V gene lookup returns CDR1 SGHAT and CDR2 FQDESV (reference sequence). This CDR3 comprises 15 residues. V gave up 6 bases and J gave up 4 bases, with 13 bases separating them. The CDR3 DNA follows: TGTGCCAGCAGTCCCCAGGGTTGGGGGGCCAACGTCCTGACTTTC. Encoded protein: CASSPQGWGANVLTF.

The chain uses TRBV29-1 and TRBJ2-7, with TRBD1 identical over 7 bases. The germline V gene encodes CDR1 SQVTM and CDR2 ANQGSEA. There are 15 residues in the CDR3. The junction had 9 bases not matched to a gene; V was cut back by 0 bases and J by 4 bases. The CDR3 sequence is CSVEDRAGGLYEQYF. The CDR3 nucleotides are TGCAGCGTTGAAGATAGGGCAGGGGGTCTTTACGAGCAGTACTTC.

The chain combines TRBV24-1 with TRBJ2-3, with 10 bases fitting TRBD1. The CDR3 loop spans 16 amino acids. V dropped 5 bases and J dropped 7; count of bases not matched to a gene: 11. Germline lookup yields CDR1 KGHDR and CDR2 SFDVKD. CDR3 region: CATSGSGTGERNTQYF. CDR3 DNA sequence: TGTGCCACCAGTGGATCCGGGACAGGGGAAAGGAATACGCAGTATTTT.

CDR3 region: CASSSLSSGVYNEQFF. The CDR3 DNA reads as TGTGCCAGCAGCTCTCTATCTAGCGGGGTCTACAATGAGCAGTTCTTC. V usage is TRBV3-1 and J usage is TRBJ2-1; TRBD2 matches 9 bases. Trimming cost V 5 bases and J 3 bases; bases outside gene matches: 8. The CDR3 is made up of 16 amino acids. Germline values: CDR1 LGHDT, CDR2 YNNKEL (reference sequence).

CDR3 nucleotide sequence: TGTGCCAGCAGTTTCTCCCCGGACACCATCTACGAGCAGTACTTC. Protein sequence: CASSFSPDTIYEQYF. V is TRBV6-2 or TRBV6-3 and J is TRBJ2-7, with a weak D call TRBD1 (5 bases). This CDR3 spans 15 amino acids. V lost 4 bases and J lost 3, with 16 bases in between. CDR1 and CDR2 (germline): MNHEY, SVGEGT.

This chain joins TRBV20-1 and TRBJ2-3, with 13 bases fitting TRBD2. Trimming at V came to 6 bases and at J to 6 bases, leaving 21 bases not matched to a gene. This CDR3 contains 19 residues. Germline CDR1 DFQATT, CDR2 SNEGSKA (reference sequence). CDR3 DNA: TGCAGTGCCCACGTACGTACCGGGACTAGCGGGAAATCGTCCGATACGCAGTATTTT. Translating gives CSAHVRTGTSGKSSDTQYF.

The chain employs TRBV7-2 and TRBJ2-1; D possibly uses TRBD1 or TRBD2 (5 bases each). Germline CDR1 SGHTA, CDR2 FQGNSA. The CDR3 is 14 amino acids. Between the trimmed V and J ends, which lost 6 bases and 12 bases, there was a span of 21 bases. The CDR3 DNA sequence: TGTGCCAGCAGTCCTCCGCCATCCGGGACCCGGCAGTTCTTC. This sequence encodes CASSPPPSGTRQFF.

Only one count was recorded for this clonotype. This sequence joins TRBV29-1 and TRBJ2-1, with 7 bases matching TRBD1. The V gene end was trimmed by 4 bases and the J gene end by 7 bases; junction bases not matched to a gene: 7. There are 13 residues in the CDR3. Germline V gene lookup returns CDR1 SQVTM and CDR2 ANQGSEA. The CDR3 coding sequence is TGCAGCGTTGTGCAACAGGGGTCGAATGAGCAGTTCTTC. Residues: CSVVQQGSNEQFF.

The rearrangement joins TRBV25-1 to TRBJ2-5; D gene uncertain. Trimming shortened V by 5 bases and J by 2 bases, and 12 bases separated the two germline ends. The germline V gene encodes CDR1 MGHDK and CDR2 SYGVNS. The CDR3 length is 14 residues. CDR3 nucleotide sequence: TGTGCCAGCAGTTTGTTAACAGCTCAAGAGACCCAGTACTTC. This sequence encodes CASSLLTAQETQYF.

The chain uses TRBV29-1 and TRBJ2-5; D gene unclear. This CDR3 contains 13 residues. Looked up from germline, CDR1 is SQVTM and CDR2 is ANQGSEA. V was pared by 6 bases and J by 3 bases, with 14 bases between. The CDR3 loop reads CSVETTVKETQYF. Here the CDR3 DNA reads TGCAGCGTGGAAACCACTGTAAAAGAGACCCAGTACTTC.

V and J are TRBV15 and TRBJ1-3; no reliable D call. Trimming pared 8 bases from V and 4 bases from J, leaving 12 bases between. Germline V gives CDR1 LNHNV, CDR2 YYDKDF (reference sequence). This CDR3 comprises 13 residues. The CDR3 DNA follows: TGTGCCACCGAGGGAGCTGCGGGAAACACCATATATTTT. It encodes CATEGAAGNTIYF.

This clonotype appeared once. The rearrangement links TRBV6-5 to TRBJ2-7; D is perhaps TRBD1 (6 bases). The CDR3 is made up of 16 amino acids. Germline V CDR1 and CDR2: MNHEY, SVGAGI. V lost 0 bases and J 3 bases, leaving 15 bases between the germline ends. Here the CDR3 DNA reads TGTGCCAGCAGTTACTCGAATTGGGGGCGGAACTACGAGCAGTACTTC. This translates into CASSYSNWGRNYEQYF.